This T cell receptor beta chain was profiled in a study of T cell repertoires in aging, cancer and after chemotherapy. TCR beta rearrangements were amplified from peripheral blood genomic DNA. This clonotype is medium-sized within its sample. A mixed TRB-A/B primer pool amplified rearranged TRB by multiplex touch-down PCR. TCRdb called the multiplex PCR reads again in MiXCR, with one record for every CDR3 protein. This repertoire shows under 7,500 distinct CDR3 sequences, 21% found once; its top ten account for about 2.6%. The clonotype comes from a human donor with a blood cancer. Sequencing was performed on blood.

The CDR3 region has the DNA TGCAGTGCCCAGACACAACTCAATGAGCAGTTCTTC. Translating it yields CSAQTQLNEQFF. The chain recombines TRBV20-1 with TRBJ2-1; no firm D call. The germline CDR1 and CDR2 sequences are DFQATT and SNEGSKA (reference sequence). This CDR3 is built from 12 residues. Trimming pared 6 bases from V and 6 bases from J, leaving 12 bases between.